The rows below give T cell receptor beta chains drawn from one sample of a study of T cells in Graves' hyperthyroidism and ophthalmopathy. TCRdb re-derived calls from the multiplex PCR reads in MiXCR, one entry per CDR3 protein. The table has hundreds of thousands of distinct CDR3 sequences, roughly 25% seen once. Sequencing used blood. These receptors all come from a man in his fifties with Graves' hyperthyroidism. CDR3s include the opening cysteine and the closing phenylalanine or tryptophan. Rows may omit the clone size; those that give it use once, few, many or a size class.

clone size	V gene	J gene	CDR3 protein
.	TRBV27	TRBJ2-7	CASAGATYEQYF
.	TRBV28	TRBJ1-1	CASSTSGWENTEAFF
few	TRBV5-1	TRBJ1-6	CASSHGERGNSPLHF
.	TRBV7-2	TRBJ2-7	CASSPSVGGLYEQYF
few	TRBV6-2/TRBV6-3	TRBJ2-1	CASSHLTYEQFF
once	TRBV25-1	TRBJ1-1	CASSELQGGTEAFF
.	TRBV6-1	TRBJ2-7	CASSPRTTSYEQYF
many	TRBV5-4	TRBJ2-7	CASSLRQTYEQYF
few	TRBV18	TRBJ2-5	CASSPGLAGEEYF
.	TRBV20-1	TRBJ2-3	CSAGRTSGHTQYF
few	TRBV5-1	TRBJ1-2	CASSFDRGTYTF
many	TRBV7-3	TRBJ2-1	CASSLHGGSEQFF
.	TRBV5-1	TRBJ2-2	CASSFNRDRVTGELFF
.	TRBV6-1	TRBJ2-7	CASRGDFYEQYF
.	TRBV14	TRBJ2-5	CASGQGGLAGGETQYF
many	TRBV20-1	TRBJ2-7	CSALDLGLGFGEQYF
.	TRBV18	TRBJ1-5	CASSLQSPSGNQPQHF
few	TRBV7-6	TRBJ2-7	CASSANRDYEQYF
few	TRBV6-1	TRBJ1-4	CASSRTGGTNEKLFF
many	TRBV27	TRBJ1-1	CASSPLRTGGTEAFF
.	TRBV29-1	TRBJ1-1	CSGRDRGRRNTEAFF
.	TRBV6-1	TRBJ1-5	CASSEFGGHQPQHF
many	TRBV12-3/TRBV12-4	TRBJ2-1	CASSGLADNEQFF
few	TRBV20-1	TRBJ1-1	CSASRTGNTEAFF
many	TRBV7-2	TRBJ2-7	CASSYSASGGYEQYF
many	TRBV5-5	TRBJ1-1	CASSLGGQMNTEAFF
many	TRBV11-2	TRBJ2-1	CASSLEGGLGNEQFF
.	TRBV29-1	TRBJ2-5	CSVEMDGPEYF
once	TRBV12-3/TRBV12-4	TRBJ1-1	CASTRGTKAFF
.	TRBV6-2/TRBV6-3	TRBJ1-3	CASSYERSRPGNTIYF
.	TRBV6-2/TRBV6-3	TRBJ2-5	CASLRGETQYF
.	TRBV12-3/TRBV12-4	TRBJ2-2	CASSFRQFGELFF
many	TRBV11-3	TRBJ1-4	CASSRRRAATNEKLFF
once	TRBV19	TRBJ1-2	CASRLSSQGFGYTF
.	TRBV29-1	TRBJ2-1	CSVVRTSAYEQFF
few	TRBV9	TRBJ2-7	CASSVALAGYEQYF
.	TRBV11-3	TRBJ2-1	CASTSAGGAYNEQFF
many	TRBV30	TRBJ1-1	CAWDRPMNTEAFF
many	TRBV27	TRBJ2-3	CASSFGGRGSTDTQYF
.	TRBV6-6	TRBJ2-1	CASSYSSGSLLAGSLSSYNEQFF
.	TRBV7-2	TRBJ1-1	CASSLARRGNTEAFF
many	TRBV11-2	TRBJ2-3	CASSIQGITDTQYF
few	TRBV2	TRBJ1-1	CASFPGQKIENTEAFF
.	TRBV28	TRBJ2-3	CASSSPGQGELLTDTQYF
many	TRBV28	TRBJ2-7	CASSGGRARYEQYF
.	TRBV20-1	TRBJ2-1	CSASSREGGSYNEQFF
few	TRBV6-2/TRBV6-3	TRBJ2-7	CASRAVSYEQYF
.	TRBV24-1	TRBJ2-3	CATSDLIEDTQYF
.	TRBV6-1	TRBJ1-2	CASSLDLNGYTF
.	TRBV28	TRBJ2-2	CASSLVGRGKTGELFF
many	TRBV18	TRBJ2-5	CASSPEAVGPGGETQYF
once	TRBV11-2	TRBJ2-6	CASSLVSAVSGANVLTF
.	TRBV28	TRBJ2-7	CAGSFGFYEQYF
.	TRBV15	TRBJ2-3	CATSINRDPTDTQYF
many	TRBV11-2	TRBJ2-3	CASRLEVTQYF
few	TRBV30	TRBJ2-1	CAWNRAGGPGEQFF
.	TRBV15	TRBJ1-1	CATSSPGHQNTEAFF
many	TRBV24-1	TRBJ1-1	CATSSFTEAFF